What follows are 2 T cell receptor beta chains derived from one specimen sequenced in a study of T-cell reconstitution after alpha-beta-depleted transplantation in children. Preparation of the TCRbeta library was carried out with unique molecular identifiers. MiXCR was run by TCRdb on the PCR reads, yielding one entry per CDR3 protein. The sample shows about 870,000 distinct CDR3 sequences, 16% of them seen only once. Material: PBMCs, mostly from graft donor cells, obtained 360 days after TCRalphabeta/CD19-depleted stem cell transplant. The receptor set was obtained from a male patient younger than 18 who had a stem cell transplant for acute lymphoblastic leukemia, so the T cells may come from the graft donor.

A few counts support this clonotype. The rearrangement joins TRBV25-1 to TRBJ2-7; TRBD2 aligns across 8 bases. CDR1 MGHDK and CDR2 SYGVNS come from the germline V gene. The CDR3 has 12 residues. J gave up 2 bases and V 11 bases, and 5 bases lay outside the gene matches. The chain's CDR3 is CARYSGTYEQYF. The CDR3 DNA is TGTGCCCGGTATAGCGGGACCTACGAGCAGTACTTC.

The sample holds many counts of this clonotype. The chain has TRBV29-1 and TRBJ2-1; a possible D gene is TRBD1 (5 bases). Trimming stripped 0 bases from V and 0 bases from J, with 15 bases between. CDR1 and CDR2 from the germline V gene are SQVTM and ANQGSEA. CDR3 size: 17 residues. The CDR3 protein is CSVEDLQGRGSYNEQFF. CDR3 nucleotides: TGCAGCGTTGAAGATCTTCAGGGTCGAGGCTCCTACAATGAGCAGTTCTTC.